The entry below gives a single T cell receptor (beta chain) sequence along with its context. Its target is not known. The CDR3 consists of 18 residues. Trimming removed 1 base from V and 5 bases from J, with 22 bases in between. Germline loops: CDR1 LNHNV, CDR2 YYDKDF (reference sequence). This sample is drawn from a study of T-cell reconstitution after alpha-beta-depleted transplantation in children. Whole-study findings and limits: Surviving recipient T cells and intrathymic progenitors accounted for some patients' high TCRbeta diversity at day 60.

The TCRbeta library was prepared with unique molecular identifiers. From the PCR reads, TCRdb called clonotypes with MiXCR, one entry per CDR3 protein. The data show fewer than 700,000 distinct CDR3 sequences, 23% seen once. Material: PBMCs, mostly from graft donor cells, obtained 360 days after TCRalphabeta/CD19-depleted stem cell transplant. The chain employs TRBV15 and TRBJ2-3; D is ambiguous. The source is a boy in the first two years of life who had a stem cell transplant for acute myeloid leukemia, so the T cells may come from the graft donor. The DNA of the CDR3 is TGTGCCACCAGCAGAGGGGTCTCGGCGTCTGACACAATAGATACGCAGTATTTT. Translating gives CATSRGVSASDTIDTQYF.